One and the same sample provided the 9 T cell receptor beta chains below, sequenced in a study of breast tumors, draining lymph nodes, adjacent tissues. The lymph nodes were axillary draining lymph nodes from breast cancer patients. MiXCR, applied by TCRdb to the multiplex PCR reads, yields one record per CDR3 protein. This table holds roughly 130,000 distinct CDR3 sequences, just under 20% found once. The sequencing input was axillary lymph node tissue. The receptors stem from a female donor with breast cancer. Some clones in this sample may be carry-over from other donors' samples.

This clonotype was recorded at least ten times. The chain carries TRBV5-8 and TRBJ2-5; perhaps TRBD2 as D (6 bases). The CDR3 is 15 amino acids. Trimming took off 1 base at V and 2 bases at J, with 12 bases between the two ends. Germline-derived CDR1 and CDR2 are SGHTS and YDEGEE. CDR3 nucleotides: TGTGCCAGCAGCTTGAAGCGGGCAGGGCAAGAGACCCAGTACTTC. Translated: CASSLKRAGQETQYF.

This clonotype was seen repeatedly, ten times or more. This chain joins TRBV20-1 and TRBJ2-7; 7 bases map to TRBD2. Germline CDR1 DFQATT, CDR2 SNEGSKA (reference sequence). Trimming removed 5 bases from V and 3 bases from J; junction bases left unmatched: 7. This CDR3 contains 13 residues. CDR3 in amino acids: CSAARRENYEQYF. The DNA for the CDR3 is TGCAGTGCTGCGAGGCGGGAGAACTACGAGCAGTACTTC.

Turning to this clonotype: Given a much more abundant clone one base away, this may be a read error. The genes are TRBV19 and TRBJ2-1; TRBD1 matches at 7 bases. The CDR3 loop spans 15 amino acids. V dropped 4 bases and J dropped 6; count of bases not matched to a gene: 9. The germline gives CDR1 LNHDA, CDR2 SQIVND (reference sequence). In DNA, the CDR3 is TGTGCCAGTAGTAGACAGGGCCTGGGAAGCAATGAGCAGTTCTTC. Translated: CASSRQGLGSNEQFF.

This clonotype occurred a few times. This rearrangement joins TRBV5-1 to TRBJ2-2, with TRBD1 as a possible D gene (6 bases). This CDR3 has 13 amino acids. Germline CDR1 reads SGHRS; CDR2 reads YFSETQ. V lost 3 bases and J 6 bases, leaving 9 bases between the germline ends. CDR3 protein: CASSYRESGELFF. The DNA of the CDR3 is TGCGCCAGCAGCTACAGGGAGTCCGGGGAGCTGTTTTTT.

This clonotype has ten or more counts. The chain links TRBV20-1 to TRBJ2-1; TRBD2 aligns across 10 bases. Looked up from germline, CDR1 is DFQATT and CDR2 is SNEGSKA (reference sequence). J lost 1 base, V lost 6 bases, and 12 bases had no gene match. CDR3 length: 17 residues. In DNA, the CDR3 is TGCAGTGCGGCCGGGACTAGCGAGAAGTTTTCCTACAATGAGCAGTTCTTC. Translating it yields CSAAGTSEKFSYNEQFF.

This clonotype has ten or more counts. The rearrangement joins TRBV12-3 or TRBV12-4 to TRBJ1-5; D unresolved. Trimming stripped 3 bases from V and 16 bases from J, with 16 bases between. This CDR3 contains 12 residues. CDR3 sequence: CASSFDGDAGHF. CDR3 sequence (DNA): TGTGCCAGCAGTTTCGACGGAGATGCCGGTCATTTT.

In its sample, this clonotype was seen many times. This chain joins TRBV20-1 and TRBJ2-3; TRBD2 matches at 7 bases. CDR1 and CDR2 from the germline V gene are DFQATT and SNEGSKA (reference sequence). V gave up 0 bases and J gave up 6 bases; unmatched junction bases: 6. This CDR3 region has 14 residues. The CDR3 region has the DNA TGCAGTGCTAGAGACGGCGGGAGAATCGATACGCAGTATTTT. This translates into CSARDGGRIDTQYF.

In this sample, this clonotype turned up many times. The V gene is TRBV9, the J gene TRBJ2-7; TRBD1 or TRBD2 may be the D gene (5 bases each). Trimming stripped 0 bases from V and 4 bases from J, with 11 bases between. From germline, CDR1 is SGDLS and CDR2 YYNGEE. This CDR3 has 14 residues. This CDR3 is CASSVGVGEYEQYF. CDR3 DNA: TGTGCCAGCAGCGTAGGGGTGGGGGAATACGAGCAGTACTTC.

This clonotype was recorded at least ten times. The chain couples TRBV5-1 to TRBJ2-2, with no clear D. Between the trimmed V and J ends, which lost 0 bases and 1 base, there was a span of 1 base. The germline V gene encodes CDR1 SGHRS and CDR2 YFSETQ. There are 13 residues in the CDR3. CDR3 amino acids: CASSLGNTGELFF. CDR3 DNA: TGCGCCAGCAGCTTGGGGAACACCGGGGAGCTGTTTTTT.